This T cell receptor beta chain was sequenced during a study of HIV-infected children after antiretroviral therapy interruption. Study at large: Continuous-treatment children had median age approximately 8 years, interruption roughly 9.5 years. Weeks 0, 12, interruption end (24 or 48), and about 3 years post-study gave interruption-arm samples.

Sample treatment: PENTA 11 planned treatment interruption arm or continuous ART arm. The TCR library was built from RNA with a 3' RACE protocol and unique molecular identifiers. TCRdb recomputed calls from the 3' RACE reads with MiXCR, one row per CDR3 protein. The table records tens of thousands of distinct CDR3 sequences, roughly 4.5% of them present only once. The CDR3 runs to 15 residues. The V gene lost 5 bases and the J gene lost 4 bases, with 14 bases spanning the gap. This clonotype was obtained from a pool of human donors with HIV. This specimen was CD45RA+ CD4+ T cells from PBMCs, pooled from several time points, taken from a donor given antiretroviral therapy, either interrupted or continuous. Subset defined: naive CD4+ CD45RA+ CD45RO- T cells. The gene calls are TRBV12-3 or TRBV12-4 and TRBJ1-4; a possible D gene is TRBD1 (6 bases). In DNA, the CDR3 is TGTGCCAGCAGTCCTACAGGGCGTAGTAATGAAAAACTGTTTTTT. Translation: CASSPTGRSNEKLFF.